This T cell receptor (beta chain) was identified in a study of regulatory T cells in long-lasting Graves disease. Time point meaning: persistent/refractory GD, antithyroid drugs over 5 years with positive TRAb. PBMC-derived RNA was used for the TCR library. HTBI primers from iRepertoire and Arm-PCR of CDR3 regions yielded the TCR beta libraries. Via MiXCR, TCRdb re-called the multiplex PCR reads, giving one row per CDR3 protein. Among roughly 450,000 distinct CDR3 sequences listed, roughly 20% were seen once. CDR1 and CDR2 from the germline V gene are GTSNPN and SVGIG (reference sequence). Between the trimmed V and J ends, which lost 5 bases and 4 bases, there was a span of 12 bases. The CDR3 is made up of 14 amino acids.

The clonotype originates from a female donor with Graves disease. The rearrangement links TRBV30 to TRBJ2-6, with no clear D. The specimen was peripheral blood mononuclear cells (PBMCs), collected when the disease was refractory, from a patient treated with antithyroid drugs. Written as DNA, the CDR3 is TGTGCCTGGGCCACTTTCGGAGGGGCCAACGTCCTGACTTTC. Translation: CAWATFGGANVLTF. Full variable domain (rest looked up from reference TRBV30 and TRBJ2-6): SQTIHQWPATLVQPVGSPLSLECTVEGTSNPNLYWYRQAAGRGLQLLFYSVGIGQISSEVPQNLSASRPQDRQFILSSKKLLLSDSGFYLCAWATFGGANVLTFGAGSRLTVL.